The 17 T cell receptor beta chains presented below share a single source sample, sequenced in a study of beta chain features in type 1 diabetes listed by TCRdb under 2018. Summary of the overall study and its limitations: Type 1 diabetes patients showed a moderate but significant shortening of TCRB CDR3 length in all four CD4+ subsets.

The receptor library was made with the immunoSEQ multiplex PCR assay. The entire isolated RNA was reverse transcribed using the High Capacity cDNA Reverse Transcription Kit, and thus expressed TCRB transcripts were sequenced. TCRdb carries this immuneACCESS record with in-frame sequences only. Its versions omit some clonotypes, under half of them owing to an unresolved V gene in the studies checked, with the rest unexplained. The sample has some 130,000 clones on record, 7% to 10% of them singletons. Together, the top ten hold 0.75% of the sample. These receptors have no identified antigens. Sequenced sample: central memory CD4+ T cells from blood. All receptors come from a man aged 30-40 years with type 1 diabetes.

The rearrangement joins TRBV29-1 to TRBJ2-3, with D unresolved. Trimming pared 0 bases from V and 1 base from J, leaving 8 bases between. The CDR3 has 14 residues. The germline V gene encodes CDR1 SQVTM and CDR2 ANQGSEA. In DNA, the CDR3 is TGCAGCGTTGAAGATCGTGAGGGCACAGATACGCAGTATTTT. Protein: CSVEDREGTDTQYF.

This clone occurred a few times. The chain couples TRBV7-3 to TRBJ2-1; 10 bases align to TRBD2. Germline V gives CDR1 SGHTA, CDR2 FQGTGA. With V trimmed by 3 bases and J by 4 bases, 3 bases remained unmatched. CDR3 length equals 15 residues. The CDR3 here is CASSFGTSVYNEQFF. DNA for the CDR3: TGTGCCAGCAGCTTCGGGACTAGCGTGTACAATGAGCAGTTCTTC.

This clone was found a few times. CDR3 bases: TGTGCCAGCAGCTTATCCCTCGGGGAGCCCCAGCATTTT. Translated, it gives CASSLSLGEPQHF. J is TRBJ1-5 and V is TRBV7-3; D gene ambiguous. The CDR3 runs to 13 residues. Per the germline V gene, CDR1 is SGHTA and CDR2 is FQGTGA. V was trimmed by 2 bases and J by 8 bases, leaving 10 bases between them.

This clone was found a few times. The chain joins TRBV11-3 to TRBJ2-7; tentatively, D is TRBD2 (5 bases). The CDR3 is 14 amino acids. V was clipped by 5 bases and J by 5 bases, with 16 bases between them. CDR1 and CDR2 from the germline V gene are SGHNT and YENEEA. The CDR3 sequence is CASSPQEVMHEQYF. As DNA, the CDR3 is TGTGCCAGCAGCCCCCAGGAGGTTATGCACGAGCAGTACTTC.

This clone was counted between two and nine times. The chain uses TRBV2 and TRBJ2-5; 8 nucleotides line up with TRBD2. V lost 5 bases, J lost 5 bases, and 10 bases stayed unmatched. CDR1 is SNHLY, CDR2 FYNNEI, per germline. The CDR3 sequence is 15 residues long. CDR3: CASSLYGGAGETQYF. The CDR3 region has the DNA TGTGCCAGCAGTCTCTACGGGGGGGCCGGGGAGACCCAGTACTTC.

CDR3 in DNA: TGTGCCAGCAGCAGGGGTTCCGGAGAGACCCAGTACTTC. This gives the protein CASSRGSGETQYF. The chain combines TRBV2 with TRBJ2-5; D possibly corresponds to TRBD1 (6 bases). V lost 6 bases and J 4 bases, leaving 12 bases between the germline ends. This CDR3 is 13 amino acids long. Germline CDR1 is SNHLY and CDR2 is FYNNEI.

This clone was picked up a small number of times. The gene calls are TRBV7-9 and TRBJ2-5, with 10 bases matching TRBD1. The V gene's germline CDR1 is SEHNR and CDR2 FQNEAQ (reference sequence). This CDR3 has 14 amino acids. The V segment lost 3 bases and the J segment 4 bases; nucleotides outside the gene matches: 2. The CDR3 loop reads CASSLGTGAETQYF. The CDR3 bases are TGTGCCAGCAGCTTGGGGACAGGGGCAGAGACCCAGTACTTC.

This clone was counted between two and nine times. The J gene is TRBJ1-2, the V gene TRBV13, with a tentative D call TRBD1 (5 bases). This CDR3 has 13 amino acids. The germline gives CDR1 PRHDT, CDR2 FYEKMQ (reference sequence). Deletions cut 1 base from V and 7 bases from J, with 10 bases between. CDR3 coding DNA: TGTGCCAGCAGCTTAGTAGGGGCGAGTGGCTACACCTTC. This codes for CASSLVGASGYTF.

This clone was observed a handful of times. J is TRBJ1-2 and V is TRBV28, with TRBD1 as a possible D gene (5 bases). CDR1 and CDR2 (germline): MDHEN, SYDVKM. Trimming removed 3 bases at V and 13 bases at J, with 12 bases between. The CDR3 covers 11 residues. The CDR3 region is CASSLKGSSTF. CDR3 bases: TGTGCCAGCAGTTTGAAGGGGTCTAGCACCTTC.

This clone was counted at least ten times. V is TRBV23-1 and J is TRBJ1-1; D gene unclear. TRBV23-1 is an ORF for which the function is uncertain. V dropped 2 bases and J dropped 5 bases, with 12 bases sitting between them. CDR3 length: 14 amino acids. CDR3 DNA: TGCGCCAGCAGTCAACCGGTAGGAGATACTGAAGCTTTCTTT. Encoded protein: CASSQPVGDTEAFF.

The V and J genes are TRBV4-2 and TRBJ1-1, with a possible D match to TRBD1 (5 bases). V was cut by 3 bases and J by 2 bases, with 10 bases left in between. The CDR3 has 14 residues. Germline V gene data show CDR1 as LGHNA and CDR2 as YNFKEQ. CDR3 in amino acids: CASSHGGDNTEAFF. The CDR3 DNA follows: TGTGCCAGCAGCCATGGAGGGGATAACACTGAAGCTTTCTTT.

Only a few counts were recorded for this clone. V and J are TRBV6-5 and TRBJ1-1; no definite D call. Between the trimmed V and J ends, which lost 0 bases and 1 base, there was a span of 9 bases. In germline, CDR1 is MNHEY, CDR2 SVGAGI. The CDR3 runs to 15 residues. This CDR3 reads CASSYSLVTNTEAFF. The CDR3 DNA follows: TGTGCCAGCAGTTACTCACTGGTTACGAACACTGAAGCTTTCTTT.

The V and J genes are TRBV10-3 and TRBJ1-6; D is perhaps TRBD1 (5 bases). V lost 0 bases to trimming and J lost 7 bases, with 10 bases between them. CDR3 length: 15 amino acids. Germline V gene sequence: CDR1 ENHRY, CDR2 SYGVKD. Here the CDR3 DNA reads TGTGCCATCAGTGAGTCGACAGCTGTCAATTCACCCCTCCACTTT. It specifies CAISESTAVNSPLHF.

The CDR3 DNA follows: TGTGCTACCGGCCGGAGCACCGGCTACACCTTC. The encoded protein is CATGRSTGYTF. The chain joins TRBV30 to TRBJ1-2; D unclear. CDR3 length equals 11 residues. Germline loops: CDR1 GTSNPN, CDR2 SVGIG (reference sequence).

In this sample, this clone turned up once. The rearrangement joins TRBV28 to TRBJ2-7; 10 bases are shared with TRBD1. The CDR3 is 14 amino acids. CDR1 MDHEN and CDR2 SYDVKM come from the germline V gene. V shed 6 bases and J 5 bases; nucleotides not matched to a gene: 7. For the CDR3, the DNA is TGTGCCAGCAGCCCTGGACAGGGGGGACACGAGCAGTACTTC. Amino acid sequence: CASSPGQGGHEQYF.

CDR3 bases: TGTGCCAGCAGCAAAGGGGTCATCTATAGCAATCAGCCCCAGCATTTT. Translated, it gives CASSKGVIYSNQPQHF. The rearrangement links TRBV11-3 to TRBJ1-5; possibly TRBD1 for D (5 bases). The CDR3 totals 16 residues. V lost 5 bases and J 0 bases, leaving 14 bases between the germline ends. From germline, CDR1 is SGHNT and CDR2 YENEEA.

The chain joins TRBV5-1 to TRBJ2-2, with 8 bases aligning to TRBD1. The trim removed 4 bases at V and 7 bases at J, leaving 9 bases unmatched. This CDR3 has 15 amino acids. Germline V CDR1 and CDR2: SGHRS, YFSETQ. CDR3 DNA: TGCGCCAGCAGCCTGAGGACAGGGTTTGACGGGGAGCTGTTTTTT. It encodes CASSLRTGFDGELFF.